These T cell receptor beta chains were read from a single sample in a study of human T cells and chemical hapten exposure. TCRdb used MiXCR to reprocess the RACE reads, holding one entry per CDR3 protein. The sample consists of about 190,000 distinct CDR3 sequences, around 25% of them appearing once. Sequencing used whole blood, obtained in connection with sensitization to the hapten diphenylcyclopropenone (DPC). The receptors here all came from a woman aged 40 to 49 with alopecia areata. Some clones in this sample may be carry-over from other donors' samples. Both conserved end residues are part of each CDR3. Each record gives: J gene, CDR3 length, clone size, V gene, D gene, CDR3 protein, CDR3 DNA. The D gene is left open where the match is weak. Size is stated for part of the rows, as once, few or many counts, or as a class when the clone is expanded.

>TRBJ1-1|17|.|TRBV6-1|.
CASSELGHSSVNTEAFF
TGTGCCAGCAGTGAATTGGGACATAGTAGCGTGAACACTGAAGCTTTCTTT
>TRBJ2-3|14|.|TRBV12-3/TRBV12-4|TRBD2
CASRSSGPADTQYF
TGTGCCAGCAGGTCTAGCGGGCCTGCAGATACGCAGTATTTT
>TRBJ2-2|15|few|TRBV7-3|.
CASSLSSTFPGELFF
TGTGCCAGCAGCTTAAGTAGTACTTTCCCCGGGGAGCTGTTTTTT
>TRBJ2-1|13|once|TRBV27|.
CASTLSRGNEQFF
TGTGCCAGCACCTTAAGTAGGGGGAATGAGCAGTTCTTC
>TRBJ1-2|12|.|TRBV28|TRBD1
CASLTGEWGYTF
TGTGCCAGCTTAACAGGGGAGTGGGGCTACACCTTC
>TRBJ2-7|14|.|TRBV20-1|TRBD2
CSARRTSGSYEQYF
TGCAGTGCTAGAAGGACTAGCGGGAGTTACGAGCAGTACTTC
>TRBJ2-1|15|.|TRBV3-1|.
CASSPSWGSYNEQFF
TGTGCCAGCAGCCCTTCTTGGGGGTCCTACAATGAGCAGTTCTTC
>TRBJ1-1|15|few|TRBV7-3|TRBD1
CASSRTGDLNTEAFF
TGTGCCAGCAGCCGGACAGGGGACCTGAACACTGAAGCTTTCTTT
>TRBJ2-3|13|.|TRBV16|TRBD1
CASSLMDRASQYF
TGTGCCAGCAGCCTAATGGACAGGGCATCGCAGTATTTT
>TRBJ2-6|14|many|TRBV20-1|.
CSAVARSGANVLTF
TGCAGTGCTGTCGCCAGGTCTGGGGCCAACGTCCTGACTTTC
>TRBJ1-6|14|few|TRBV4-2|.
CASSHAQGNSPLHF
TGTGCCAGCAGCCACGCTCAGGGGAATTCACCCCTCCACTTT
>TRBJ1-4|14|once|TRBV28|.
CASRPTGIAEKLFF
TGTGCCAGCAGGCCCACAGGGATCGCTGAAAAACTGTTTTTT
>TRBJ2-2|14|.|TRBV28|.
CASRFRDITGELFF
TGTGCCAGCAGGTTCCGGGACATCACCGGGGAGCTGTTTTTT
>TRBJ2-7|14|many|TRBV29-1|TRBD2
CSVSRTSGHYEQYF
TGCAGCGTCTCGCGGACTAGCGGGCACTACGAGCAGTACTTC
>TRBJ2-7|14|.|TRBV27|TRBD1
CASRTWDSSYEQYF
TGTGCCAGCAGAACCTGGGACAGCTCCTACGAGCAGTACTTC
>TRBJ1-3|15|few|TRBV27|.
CASSKGRTSGNTIYF
TGTGCCAGCAGCAAAGGACGGACCTCTGGAAACACCATATATTTT
>TRBJ2-3|16|few|TRBV5-4|TRBD2
CASSSTSGGYTDTQYF
TGTGCCAGCAGCTCGACTAGCGGGGGATACACAGATACGCAGTATTTT
>TRBJ1-4|14|.|TRBV10-3|TRBD1
CAISETGAGEKLFF
TGTGCCATCAGTGAAACAGGGGCCGGGGAAAAACTGTTTTTT
>TRBJ1-5|15|few|TRBV15|.
CATSRAGRAREPQHF
TGTGCCACCAGCAGAGCGGGCAGGGCTCGGGAGCCCCAGCATTTT
>TRBJ2-3|14|.|TRBV20-1|.
CSARPNTYTDTQYF
TGCAGTGCTAGACCCAACACATACACAGATACGCAGTATTTT
>TRBJ2-5|12|.|TRBV20-1|.
CSAQQGPETQYF
TGCAGTGCCCAGCAGGGTCCGGAGACCCAGTACTTC
>TRBJ2-1|16|.|TRBV3-1|.
CASSHPGGVGYNEQFF
TGTGCCAGCAGCCACCCCGGAGGGGTGGGGTACAATGAGCAGTTCTTC
>TRBJ2-3|15|few|TRBV20-1|TRBD2
CSARGSSLAGGFEYF
TGCAGTGCTAGAGGCTCTTCGCTAGCGGGAGGGTTCGAGTATTTT
>TRBJ1-5|15|.|TRBV12-3/TRBV12-4|.
CASSSSTASNQPQHF
TGTGCCAGCAGTTCCAGTACGGCCTCCAATCAGCCCCAGCATTTT
>TRBJ2-3|13|.|TRBV29-1|TRBD1
CSVGAQGADTQYF
TGCAGCGTTGGGGCACAGGGGGCAGATACGCAGTATTTT
>TRBJ2-2|14|.|TRBV29-1|TRBD2
CSVDPAGGAGELFF
TGCAGCGTTGACCCTGCGGGAGGTGCCGGGGAGCTGTTTTTT
>TRBJ2-2|15|.|TRBV3-1|TRBD2
CASSLWGGDTGELFF
TGTGCCAGCAGCCTATGGGGAGGGGACACCGGGGAGCTGTTTTTT
>TRBJ2-5|13|.|TRBV19|TRBD2
CASGGGREETQYF
TGTGCCAGCGGCGGGGGGCGAGAAGAGACCCAGTACTTC
>TRBJ2-1|12|few|TRBV6-2/TRBV6-3|.
CASRSNMNEQFF
TGTGCCTCAAGGTCTAATATGAATGAGCAGTTCTTC